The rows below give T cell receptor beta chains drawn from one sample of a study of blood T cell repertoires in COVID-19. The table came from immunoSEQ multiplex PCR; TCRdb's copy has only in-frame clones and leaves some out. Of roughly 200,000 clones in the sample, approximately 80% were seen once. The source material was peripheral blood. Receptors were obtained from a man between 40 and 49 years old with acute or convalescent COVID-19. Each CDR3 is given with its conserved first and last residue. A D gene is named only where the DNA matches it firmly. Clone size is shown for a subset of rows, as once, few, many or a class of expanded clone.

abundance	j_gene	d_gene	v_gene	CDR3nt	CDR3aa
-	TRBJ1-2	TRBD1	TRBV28	TGTGCCAGCAGCTTACCACAACCAGGGGGCGCGCAGGGCTACACCTTC	CASSLPQPGGAQGYTF
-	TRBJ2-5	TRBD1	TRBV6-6	TGTGCCAGCAGGAAGACAGGGGTGGAGACCCAGTACTTC	CASRKTGVETQYF
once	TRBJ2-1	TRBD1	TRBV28	TGTGCCAGCAGTCATATCCGGGACAGTGGTTACAATGAGCAGTTCTTC	CASSHIRDSGYNEQFF
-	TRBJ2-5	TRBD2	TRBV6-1	TGTGCCAGCAGTGAGGCGATAGCGGGAGGGTGGGAGACCCAGTACTTC	CASSEAIAGGWETQYF
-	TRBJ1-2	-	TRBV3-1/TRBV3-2	TGTGCCAGCGAGGACAGCGACTATGGCTACACCTTC	CASEDSDYGYTF
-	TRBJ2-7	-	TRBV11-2	TGTGCCAGCAGCAATGACTTCAGCTCCTACGAGCAGTACTTC	CASSNDFSSYEQYF
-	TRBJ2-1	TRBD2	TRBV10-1	TGCGCCAGGACTCTAGCGGGAGTATACAATGAGCAGTTCTTC	CARTLAGVYNEQFF
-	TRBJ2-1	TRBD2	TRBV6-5	TGTGCCAGCAGGGATCGACTAGCGGATTACAATGAGCAGTTCTTC	CASRDRLADYNEQFF
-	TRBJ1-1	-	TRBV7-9	TGTGCCAGCAGCTTAGAAGGACAGCGGTCGGGCACTGAAGCTTTCTTT	CASSLEGQRSGTEAFF
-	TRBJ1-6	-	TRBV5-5	TGTGCCAGCAGCTTGGGGGTCACGGAGTCGTATAATTCACCCCTCCACTTT	CASSLGVTESYNSPLHF
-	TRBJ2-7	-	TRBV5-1	TGCGCCAGCAGCTTGAACCCGGACTCGGTTTACGAGCAGTACTTC	CASSLNPDSVYEQYF
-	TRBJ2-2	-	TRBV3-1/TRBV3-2	TGTGCCAGCAGCTTCCGAGCTGGGAGCGGAGGGGAGCTGTTTTTT	CASSFRAGSGGELFF
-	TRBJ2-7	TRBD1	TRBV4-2	TGTGCCAGCAGCGAGACAGGGGCGACCTCCTACGAGCAGTACTTC	CASSETGATSYEQYF
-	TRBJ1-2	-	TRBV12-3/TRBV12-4	TGTGCCAGCAGTTTCCCGGCCAGGAATGGCTACACCTTC	CASSFPARNGYTF
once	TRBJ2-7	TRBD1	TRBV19	TGTGCCAGTAGTAGGCATCCCTCGACAGGGGTTCAGAACGAGCAGTACTTC	CASSRHPSTGVQNEQYF
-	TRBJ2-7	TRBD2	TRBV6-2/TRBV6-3	TGTGCCAGCAGCCCTTCGGGAGGGAGGGCCTACGAGCAGTACTTC	CASSPSGGRAYEQYF
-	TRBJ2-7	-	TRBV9	TGTGCCAGCAGCGTAGGGGTGAGCGGCCGCAACGAGCAGTACTTC	CASSVGVSGRNEQYF
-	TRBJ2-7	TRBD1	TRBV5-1	TGCGCCAGCAGCGTCCGACAGGGGGCTAGCCACGAGCAGTACTTC	CASSVRQGASHEQYF
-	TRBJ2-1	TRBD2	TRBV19	TGTGCCAGTAGCAAAATTTCCGGGACTAGCGGACACAAAGAGCAGTTCTTC	CASSKISGTSGHKEQFF
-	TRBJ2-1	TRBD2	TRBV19	TGTGCCAGTAGTCTAGCGGGAGTCAACAATGAGCAGTTCTTC	CASSLAGVNNEQFF
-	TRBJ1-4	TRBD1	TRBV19	TGTGCCACTAACCCAGGGGGGAATGAAAAACTGTTTTTT	CATNPGGNEKLFF
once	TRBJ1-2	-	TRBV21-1	TGTGCCAGCAGCAAAGCGCTAGGAGGGGGCGGCTACACCTTC	CASSKALGGGGYTF
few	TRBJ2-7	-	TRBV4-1	TGCGCCAGCAGCCAAGATTCACACAGGGTGTACGAGCAGTACTTC	CASSQDSHRVYEQYF
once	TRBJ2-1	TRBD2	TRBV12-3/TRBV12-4	TGTGCCAGCACCTTGGGGACTACGGGCCCGCAGTTCTTC	CASTLGTTGPQFF
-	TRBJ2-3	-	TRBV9	TGTGCCAGCAGCGCTCTAGCTGACACAGATACGCAGTATTTT	CASSALADTDTQYF
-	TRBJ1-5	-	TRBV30	TGTGCCTGGAGTGCGTGGGGAGGTGGTCAGCCCCAGCATTTT	CAWSAWGGGQPQHF
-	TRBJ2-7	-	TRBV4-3	TGCGCCAGCAGCCAGGACAGCTCCTACGAGCAGTACTTC	CASSQDSSYEQYF
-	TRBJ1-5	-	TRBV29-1	TGCAGCGCCCTTGTATCGGGGTTCCAGCCCCAGCATTTT	CSALVSGFQPQHF
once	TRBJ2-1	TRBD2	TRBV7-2	TGTGCCAGCATCCTCACCACTAGCGGCCCCTCCTACAATGAGCAGTTCTTC	CASILTTSGPSYNEQFF
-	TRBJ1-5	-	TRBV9	TGTGCCAGCAGCGTAGACAGTTTCAGCAATCAGCCCCAGCATTTT	CASSVDSFSNQPQHF
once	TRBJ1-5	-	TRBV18	TGTGCCAGCTCAAGAACAGTCGCCGAGCCCCAGCATTTT	CASSRTVAEPQHF
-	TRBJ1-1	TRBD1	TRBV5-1	TGCGCCAGCAGCTTTTCAGGGGGCGATGGATTTACTGCCACTGAAGCTTTCTTT	CASSFSGGDGFTATEAFF
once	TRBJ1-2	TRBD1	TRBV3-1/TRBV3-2	TGTGCCAGCAGCCAAGTGAAGGGGGCCGTTGGCTACACCTTC	CASSQVKGAVGYTF
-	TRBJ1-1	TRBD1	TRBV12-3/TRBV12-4	TGTGCCAGCAGGGCAACAGGGGCGGAAGCTTTCTTT	CASRATGAEAFF
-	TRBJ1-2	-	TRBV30	TGTGCCTGGACGCAGGGATTCTATGGCTACACCTTC	CAWTQGFYGYTF
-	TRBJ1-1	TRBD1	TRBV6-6	TGTGCCAGCGGGGATAGACAGGGGTCCACTGAAGCTTTCTTT	CASGDRQGSTEAFF
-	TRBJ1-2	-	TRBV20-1	TGCAGTGCTATTGACCCTCCAGCGACCTATGGCTACACCTTC	CSAIDPPATYGYTF
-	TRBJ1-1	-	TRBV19	TGTGCCAGTAGTCTCCGGGGGAACACTGAAGCTTTCTTT	CASSLRGNTEAFF
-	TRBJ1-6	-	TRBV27	TGTGCCAGCAGTTCGGGGAATTCACCCCTCCACTTT	CASSSGNSPLHF
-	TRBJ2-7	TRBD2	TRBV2	TGTGCCAGCGGACTAGCGGGAGGGCCCTACGAGCAGTACTTC	CASGLAGGPYEQYF
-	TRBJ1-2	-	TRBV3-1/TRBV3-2	TGTGCCAGCAGTCGACTCACAGGGTCTGGCTACACCTTC	CASSRLTGSGYTF
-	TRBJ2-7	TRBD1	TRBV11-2	TGTGCCAGCAGCTTAGAATTCTCAGGGGGCAACGAGCAGTACTTC	CASSLEFSGGNEQYF
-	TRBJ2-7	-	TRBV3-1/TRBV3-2	TGTGCCAGCAGCCACCTTTCCGGGTTTCCCTACGAGCAGTACTTC	CASSHLSGFPYEQYF
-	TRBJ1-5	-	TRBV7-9	TGTGCCAGCAGCTTATCTAATCAGCCCCAGCATTTT	CASSLSNQPQHF
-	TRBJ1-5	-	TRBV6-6	TGTGCCAGCAGCCGACTTGGACAGAATCAGCCCCAGCATTTT	CASSRLGQNQPQHF
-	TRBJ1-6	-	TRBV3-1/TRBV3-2	TGTGCCAGCAGCGCGACGGGGACAAATTCACCCCTCCACTTT	CASSATGTNSPLHF
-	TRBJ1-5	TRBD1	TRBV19	TGTGCCAGTAGGCAGGGGGTACGCGCTCAGCCCCAGCATTTT	CASRQGVRAQPQHF
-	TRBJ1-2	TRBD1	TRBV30	TGTGCCTGGAGTGCCAGGGGGGACTATGGCTACACCTTC	CAWSARGDYGYTF
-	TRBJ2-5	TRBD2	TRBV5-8	TGTGCCACCCGGACTAGCGGGAGAGAGACCCAGTACTTC	CATRTSGRETQYF
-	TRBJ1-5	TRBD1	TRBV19	TGTGCCAGTAGCACCCAAAGGGGGCTGGGACAGCCCCAGCATTTT	CASSTQRGLGQPQHF
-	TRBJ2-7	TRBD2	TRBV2	TGTGCCATCGAGACTAGCGGGAGTTCTTACGAGCAGTACTTC	CAIETSGSSYEQYF
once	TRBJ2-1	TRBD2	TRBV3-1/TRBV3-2	TGTGCCAGCAGCCCCCAACTAGCGGGAGGCCTAGTTGCGACCTACAATGAGCAGTTCTTC	CASSPQLAGGLVATYNEQFF
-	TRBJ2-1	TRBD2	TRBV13	TGTGCCAGCAGCTTAGAGGGCGGCGGGAGGCTGTTCTTC	CASSLEGGGRLFF
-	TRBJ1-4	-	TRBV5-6	TGTGCCAGCAGCGTCAAAGAACCGGGGGAAAAACTGTTTTTT	CASSVKEPGEKLFF
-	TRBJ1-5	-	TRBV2	TGTGCCAGCAGACAGGGTTACAATCAGCCCCAGCATTTT	CASRQGYNQPQHF
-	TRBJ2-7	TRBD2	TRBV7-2	TGTGCCAGCAGCTTACAATCACCTCACTGGACTAGCGGCTCCTACGAGCAGTACTTC	CASSLQSPHWTSGSYEQYF
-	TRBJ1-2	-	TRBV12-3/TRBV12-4	TGTGCCAGCAGTTCCAGGGTCGGAGGCTACACCTTC	CASSSRVGGYTF
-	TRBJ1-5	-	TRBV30	TGTGCCTGGAGTGTTGTAGGGGTGCCGGGCAATCAGCCCCAGCATTTT	CAWSVVGVPGNQPQHF
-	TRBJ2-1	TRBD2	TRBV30	TGTGCCTGGAGTGAGGGACTAGCGGATGAGCAGTTCTTC	CAWSEGLADEQFF